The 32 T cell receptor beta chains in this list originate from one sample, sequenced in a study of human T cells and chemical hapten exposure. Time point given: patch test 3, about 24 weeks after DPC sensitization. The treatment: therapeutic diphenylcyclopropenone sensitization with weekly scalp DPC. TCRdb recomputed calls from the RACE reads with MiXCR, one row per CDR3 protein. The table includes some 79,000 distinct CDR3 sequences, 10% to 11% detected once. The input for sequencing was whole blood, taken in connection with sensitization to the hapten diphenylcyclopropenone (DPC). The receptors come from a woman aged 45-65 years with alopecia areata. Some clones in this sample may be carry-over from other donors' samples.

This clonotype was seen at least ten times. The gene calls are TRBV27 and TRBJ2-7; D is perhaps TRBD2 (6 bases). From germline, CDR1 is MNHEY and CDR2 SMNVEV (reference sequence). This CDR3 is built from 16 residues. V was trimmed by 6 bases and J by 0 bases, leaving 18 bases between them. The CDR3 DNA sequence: TGTGCCAGCAGCTCGGAGGGGTTGAGAGCCTCCTACGAGCAGTACTTC. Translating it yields CASSSEGLRASYEQYF.

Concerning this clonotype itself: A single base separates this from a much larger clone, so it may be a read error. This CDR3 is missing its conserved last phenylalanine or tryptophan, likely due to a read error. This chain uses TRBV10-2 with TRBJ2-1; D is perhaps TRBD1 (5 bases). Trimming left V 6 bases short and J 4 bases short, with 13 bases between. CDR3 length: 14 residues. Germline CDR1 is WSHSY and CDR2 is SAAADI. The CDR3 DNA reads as TGCGCCAGCAGAGATACAGGTTCTTACAATGAGCAGTTCATC. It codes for CASRDTGSYNEQFI.

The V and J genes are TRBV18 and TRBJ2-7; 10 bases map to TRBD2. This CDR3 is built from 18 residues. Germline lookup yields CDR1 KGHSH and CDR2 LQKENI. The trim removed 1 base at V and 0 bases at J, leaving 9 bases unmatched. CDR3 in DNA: TGTGCCAGCTCACCACGGCCTAGCGGGAGCACATCCTCCTACGAGCAGTACTTC. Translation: CASSPRPSGSTSSYEQYF.

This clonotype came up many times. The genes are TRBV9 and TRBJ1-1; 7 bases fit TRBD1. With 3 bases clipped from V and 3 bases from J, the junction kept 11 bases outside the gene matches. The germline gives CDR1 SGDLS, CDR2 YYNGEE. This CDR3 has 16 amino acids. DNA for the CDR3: TGTGCCAGCAGCGCCGGATCAGGGGGGCTCGACACTGAAGCTTTCTTT. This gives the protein CASSAGSGGLDTEAFF.

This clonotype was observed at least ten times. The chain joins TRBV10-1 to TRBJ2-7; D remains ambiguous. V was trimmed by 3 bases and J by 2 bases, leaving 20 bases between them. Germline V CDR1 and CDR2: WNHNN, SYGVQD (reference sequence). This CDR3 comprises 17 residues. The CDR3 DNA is TGCGCCAGCAGTGACCCTCGAACAGAGCTAAGCGCCTACGAGCAGTACTTC. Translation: CASSDPRTELSAYEQYF.

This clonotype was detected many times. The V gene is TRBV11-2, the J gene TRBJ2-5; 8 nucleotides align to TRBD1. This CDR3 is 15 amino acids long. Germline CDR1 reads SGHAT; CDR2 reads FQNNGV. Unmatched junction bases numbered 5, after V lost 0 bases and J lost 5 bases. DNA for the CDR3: TGTGCCAGCAGCTTAGATGGGACAGGATCCGAGACCCAGTACTTC. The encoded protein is CASSLDGTGSETQYF.

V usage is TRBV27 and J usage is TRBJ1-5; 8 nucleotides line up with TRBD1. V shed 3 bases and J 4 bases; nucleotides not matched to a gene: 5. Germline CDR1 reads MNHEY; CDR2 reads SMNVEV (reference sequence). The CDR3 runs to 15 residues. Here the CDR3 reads CASSFLTGANQPQHF. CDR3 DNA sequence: TGTGCCAGCAGTTTCCTGACAGGGGCAAATCAGCCCCAGCATTTT.

CDR3 sequence reads: CASSLFSADTSSYNEQFF. CDR3 in DNA: TGTGCCAGCTCACTCTTCTCGGCGGATACCAGCTCCTACAATGAGCAGTTCTTC. The chain carries TRBV18 and TRBJ2-1; D gene unclear. The CDR3 has 18 residues. The V and J ends lost 4 bases and 0 bases respectively, with 19 bases between them. CDR1 is KGHSH, CDR2 LQKENI, per germline.

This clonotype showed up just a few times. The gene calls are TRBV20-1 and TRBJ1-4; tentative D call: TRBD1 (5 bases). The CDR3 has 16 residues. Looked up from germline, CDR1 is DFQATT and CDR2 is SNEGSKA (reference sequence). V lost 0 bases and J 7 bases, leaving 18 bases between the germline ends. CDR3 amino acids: CSARDALVGDLEKLFF. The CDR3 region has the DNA TGCAGTGCTAGAGATGCCCTCGTGGGGGATCTTGAAAAACTGTTTTTT.

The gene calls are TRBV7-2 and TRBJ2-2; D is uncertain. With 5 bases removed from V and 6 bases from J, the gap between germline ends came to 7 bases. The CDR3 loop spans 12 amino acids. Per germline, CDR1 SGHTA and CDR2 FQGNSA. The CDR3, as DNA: TGTGCCAGCAGCCCGCGCCCCGGGGAGCTGTTTTTT. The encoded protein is CASSPRPGELFF.

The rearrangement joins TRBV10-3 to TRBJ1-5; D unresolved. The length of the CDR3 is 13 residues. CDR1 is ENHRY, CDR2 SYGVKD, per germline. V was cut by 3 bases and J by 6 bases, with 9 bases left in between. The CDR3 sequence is CAISDGSGQPQHF. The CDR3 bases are TGTGCCATCAGTGATGGGTCAGGTCAGCCCCAGCATTTT.

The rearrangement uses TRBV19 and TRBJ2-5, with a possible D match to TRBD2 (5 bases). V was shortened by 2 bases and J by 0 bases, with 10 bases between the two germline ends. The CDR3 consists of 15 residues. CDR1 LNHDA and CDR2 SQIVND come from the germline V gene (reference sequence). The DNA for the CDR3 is TGTGCCAGTAGTATAAGCGGCAGCTACCAAGAGACCCAGTACTTC. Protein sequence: CASSISGSYQETQYF.

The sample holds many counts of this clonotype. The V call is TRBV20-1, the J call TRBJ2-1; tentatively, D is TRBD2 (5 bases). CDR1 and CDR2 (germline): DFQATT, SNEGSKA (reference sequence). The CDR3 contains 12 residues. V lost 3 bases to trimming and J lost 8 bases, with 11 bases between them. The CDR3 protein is CSARPLGYEQFF. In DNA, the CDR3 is TGCAGTGCTAGGCCACTAGGGTATGAGCAGTTCTTC.

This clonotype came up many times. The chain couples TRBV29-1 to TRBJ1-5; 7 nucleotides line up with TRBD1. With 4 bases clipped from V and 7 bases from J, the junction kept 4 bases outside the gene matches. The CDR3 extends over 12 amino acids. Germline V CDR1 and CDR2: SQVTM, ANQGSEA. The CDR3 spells CSVGQGKQPQHF. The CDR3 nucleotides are TGCAGCGTTGGACAGGGAAAGCAGCCCCAGCATTTT.

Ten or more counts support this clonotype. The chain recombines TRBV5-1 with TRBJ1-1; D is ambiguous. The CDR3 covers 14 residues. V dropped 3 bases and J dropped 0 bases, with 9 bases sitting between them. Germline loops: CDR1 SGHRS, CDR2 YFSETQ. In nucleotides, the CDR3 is TGCGCCAGCAGCTCAGCCACCATGAACACTGAAGCTTTCTTT. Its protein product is CASSSATMNTEAFF. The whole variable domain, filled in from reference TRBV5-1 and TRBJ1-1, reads KAGVTQTPRYLIKTRGQQVTLSCSPISGHRSVSWYQQTPGQGLQFLFEYFSETQRNKGNFPGRFSGRQFSNSRSEMNVSTLELGDSALYLCASSSATMNTEAFFGQGTRLTVV.

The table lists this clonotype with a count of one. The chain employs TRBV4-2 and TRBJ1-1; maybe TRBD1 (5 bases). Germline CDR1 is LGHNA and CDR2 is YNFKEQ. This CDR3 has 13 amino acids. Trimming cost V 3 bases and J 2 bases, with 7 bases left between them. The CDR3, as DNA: TGTGCCAGCAGCCAGAGGGGTAACACTGAAGCTTTCTTT. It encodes CASSQRGNTEAFF.

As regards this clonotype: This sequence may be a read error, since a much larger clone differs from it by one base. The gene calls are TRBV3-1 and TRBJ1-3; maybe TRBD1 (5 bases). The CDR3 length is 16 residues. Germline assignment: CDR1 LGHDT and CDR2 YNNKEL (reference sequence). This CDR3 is CAGSQQATRGGNTIYF. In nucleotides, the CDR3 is TGTGCCGGCAGCCAACAGGCCACTCGGGGTGGAAACACCATATATTTT.

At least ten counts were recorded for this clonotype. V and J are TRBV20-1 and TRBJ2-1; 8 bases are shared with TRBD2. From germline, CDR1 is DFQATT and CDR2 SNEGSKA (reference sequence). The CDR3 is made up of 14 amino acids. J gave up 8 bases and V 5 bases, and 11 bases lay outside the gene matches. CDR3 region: CSADPSGLEDEQFF. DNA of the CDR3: TGCAGTGCTGACCCTAGCGGGCTTGAGGATGAGCAGTTCTTC.

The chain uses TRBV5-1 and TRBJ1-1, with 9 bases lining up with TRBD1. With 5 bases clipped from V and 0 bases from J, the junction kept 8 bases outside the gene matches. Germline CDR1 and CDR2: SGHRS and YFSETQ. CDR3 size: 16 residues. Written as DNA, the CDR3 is TGCGCCAGCAGACAAACCGGGACAGGGATGAACACTGAAGCTTTCTTT. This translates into CASRQTGTGMNTEAFF. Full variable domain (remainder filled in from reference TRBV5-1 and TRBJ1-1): KAGVTQTPRYLIKTRGQQVTLSCSPISGHRSVSWYQQTPGQGLQFLFEYFSETQRNKGNFPGRFSGRQFSNSRSEMNVSTLELGDSALYLCASRQTGTGMNTEAFFGQGTRLTVV.

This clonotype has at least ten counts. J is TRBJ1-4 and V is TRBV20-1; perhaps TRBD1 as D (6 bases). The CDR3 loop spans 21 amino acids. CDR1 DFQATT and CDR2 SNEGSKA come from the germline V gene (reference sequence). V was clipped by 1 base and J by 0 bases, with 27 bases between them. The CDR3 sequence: CSARAVIPNRAFYATNEKLFF. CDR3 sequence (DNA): TGCAGTGCTAGAGCCGTTATCCCGAACAGGGCCTTTTATGCAACTAATGAAAAACTGTTTTTT.

CDR3 residues: CASSQVPGYNEQFF. CDR3 DNA sequence: TGTGCCAGCAGCCAAGTACCCGGGTACAATGAGCAGTTCTTC. V gene TRBV14 combines with J gene TRBJ2-1; D ambiguous. The CDR3 loop spans 14 amino acids. V was trimmed by 1 base and J by 4 bases, leaving 8 bases between them. Germline lookup yields CDR1 SGHDN and CDR2 FVKESK.

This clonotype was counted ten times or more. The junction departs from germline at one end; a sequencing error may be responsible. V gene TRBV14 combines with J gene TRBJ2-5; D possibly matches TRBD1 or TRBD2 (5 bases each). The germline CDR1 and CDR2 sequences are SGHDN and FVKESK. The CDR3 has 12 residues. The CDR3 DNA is TGTGCCAGCAGCCAAGTTGGTAGGGACGTACACTTC. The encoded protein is CASSQVGRDVHF.

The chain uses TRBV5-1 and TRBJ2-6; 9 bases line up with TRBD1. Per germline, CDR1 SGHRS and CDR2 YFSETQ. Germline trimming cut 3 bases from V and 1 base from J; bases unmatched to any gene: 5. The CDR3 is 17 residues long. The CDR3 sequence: CASSSPGTGSGANVLTF. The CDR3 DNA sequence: TGCGCCAGCAGCTCTCCCGGGACAGGGTCTGGGGCCAACGTCCTGACTTTC.

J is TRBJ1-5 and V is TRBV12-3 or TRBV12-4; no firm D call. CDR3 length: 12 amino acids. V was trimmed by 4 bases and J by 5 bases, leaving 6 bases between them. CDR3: CASSSSYQPQHF. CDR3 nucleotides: TGTGCCAGCAGTTCCTCATATCAGCCCCAGCATTTT.

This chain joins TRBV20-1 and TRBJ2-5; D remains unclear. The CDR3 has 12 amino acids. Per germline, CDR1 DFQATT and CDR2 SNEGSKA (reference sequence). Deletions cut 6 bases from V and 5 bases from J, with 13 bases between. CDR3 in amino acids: CSAIFPDETQYF. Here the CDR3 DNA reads TGCAGTGCGATTTTCCCCGATGAGACCCAGTACTTC.

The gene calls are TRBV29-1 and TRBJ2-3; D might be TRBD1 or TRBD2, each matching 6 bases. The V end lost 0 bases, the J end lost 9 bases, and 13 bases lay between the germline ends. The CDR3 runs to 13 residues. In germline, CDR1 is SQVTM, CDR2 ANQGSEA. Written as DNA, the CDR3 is TGCAGCGTTGAAGATGGGGGCGCGGGGACGCAGTATTTT. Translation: CSVEDGGAGTQYF.

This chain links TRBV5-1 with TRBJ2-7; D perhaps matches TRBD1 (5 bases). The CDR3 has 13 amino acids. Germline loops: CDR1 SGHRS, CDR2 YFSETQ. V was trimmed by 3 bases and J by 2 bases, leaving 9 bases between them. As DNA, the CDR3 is TGCGCCAGCAGCTCGACAGCACCCTACGAGCAGTACTTC. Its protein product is CASSSTAPYEQYF.

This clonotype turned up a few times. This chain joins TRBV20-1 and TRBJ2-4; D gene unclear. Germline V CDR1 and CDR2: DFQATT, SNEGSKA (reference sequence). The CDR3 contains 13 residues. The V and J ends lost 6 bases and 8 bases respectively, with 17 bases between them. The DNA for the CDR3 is TGCAGTGCCTCTACCGACCCGGGCGACATTCAGTACTTC. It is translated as CSASTDPGDIQYF.

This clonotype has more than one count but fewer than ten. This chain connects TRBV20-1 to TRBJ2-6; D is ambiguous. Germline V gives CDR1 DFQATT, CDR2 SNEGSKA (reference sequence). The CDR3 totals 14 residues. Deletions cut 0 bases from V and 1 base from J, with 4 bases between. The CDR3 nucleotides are TGCAGTGCTAGAGAGGGGTCTGGGGCCAACGTCCTGACTTTC. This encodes CSAREGSGANVLTF.

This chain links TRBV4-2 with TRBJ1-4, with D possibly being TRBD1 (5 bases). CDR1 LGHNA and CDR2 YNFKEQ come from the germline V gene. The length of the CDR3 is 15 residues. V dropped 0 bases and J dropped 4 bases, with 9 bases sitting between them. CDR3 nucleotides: TGTGCCAGCAGCCAAGATCTCCAGGGTAATGAAAAACTGTTTTTT. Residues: CASSQDLQGNEKLFF.

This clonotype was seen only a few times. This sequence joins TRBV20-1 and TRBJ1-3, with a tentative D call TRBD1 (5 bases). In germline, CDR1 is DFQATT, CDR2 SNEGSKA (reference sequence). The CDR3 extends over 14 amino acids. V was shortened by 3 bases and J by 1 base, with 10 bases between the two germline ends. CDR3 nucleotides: TGCAGTGCTAGCAGGGTTGGTTCTGGAAACACCATATATTTT. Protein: CSASRVGSGNTIYF.

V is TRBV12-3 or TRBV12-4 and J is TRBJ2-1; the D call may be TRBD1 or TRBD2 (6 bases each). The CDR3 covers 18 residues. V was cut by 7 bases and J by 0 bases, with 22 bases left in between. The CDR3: CASNRGPRGLSSYNEQFF. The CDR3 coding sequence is TGTGCCAGCAATAGAGGCCCACGGGGGCTTAGCTCCTACAATGAGCAGTTCTTC.